These 32 T cell receptor beta chains share one sample of origin, sequenced in a study of blood T cell repertoires in COVID-19 (dated by TCRdb to 2020 to 2022). Library creation used the immunoSEQ multiplex PCR assay. TCRdb took this table from immuneACCESS and kept in-frame rearrangements with V and J called. Such tables lack part of the clones; where checked against another copy, unresolved V genes explain under half of the gap, and the rest is unexplained. The sample table shows more than 150,000 clones, and roughly 94% are seen once. Roughly 0.76% of the sample is in the top ten clones. The sequencing sample was made of peripheral blood. These receptors were obtained from a man aged 25 to 40 with COVID-19, enrolled during active disease.

The V call is TRBV5-1, the J call TRBJ2-5; 7 nucleotides align to TRBD1. This CDR3 comprises 16 residues. Looked up from germline, CDR1 is SGHRS and CDR2 is YFSETQ. Trimming took 4 bases from V and 4 from J; bases not matched to a gene: 13. The DNA of the CDR3 is TGCGCCAGCAGCCGTACACTCGGGACAGCCCCAGAGACCCAGTACTTC. This encodes CASSRTLGTAPETQYF. Full variable domain (remainder filled in from reference TRBV5-1 and TRBJ2-5): KAGVTQTPRYLIKTRGQQVTLSCSPISGHRSVSWYQQTPGQGLQFLFEYFSETQRNKGNFPGRFSGRQFSNSRSEMNVSTLELGDSALYLCASSRTLGTAPETQYFGPGTRLLVL.

For this clone: Other DNA sequences in this sample translate to the same CDR3. The V and J genes are TRBV3-1 (or the pseudogene TRBV3-2) and TRBJ1-3, with D tentatively TRBD1 (5 bases). V was clipped by 0 bases and J by 1 base, with 7 bases between them. This CDR3 spans 15 amino acids. Germline assignment: CDR1 LGHDT and CDR2 YNNKEL (reference sequence). CDR3 sequence reads: CASSQDSGSGNTIYF. CDR3 nucleotides: TGTGCCAGCAGCCAAGATTCAGGGTCTGGAAACACCATATATTTT.

Concerning this clone itself: Other DNA sequences in this sample translate to the same CDR3. The chain has TRBV5-4 and TRBJ2-7; D is possibly TRBD2 (6 bases). The germline V gene has CDR1 SGHNT and CDR2 YYREEE (reference sequence). V lost 4 bases, J lost 1 base, and 12 bases lay in between. There are 14 residues in the CDR3. DNA of the CDR3: TGTGCCAGCAGCCCGGGACTTGGGTCCTACGAGCAGTACTTC. Residues: CASSPGLGSYEQYF.

The chain is built from TRBV12-3 or TRBV12-4 and TRBJ1-2; D is uncertain. V was pared by 4 bases and J by 8 bases, with 8 bases between. The CDR3 has 11 amino acids. The CDR3 DNA sequence: TGTGCCAGCAGTTCCCGCTACGGCTACACCTTC. This encodes CASSSRYGYTF.

This rearrangement joins TRBV2 to TRBJ1-2; tentative D call: TRBD1 (5 bases). V lost 4 bases and J lost 7, with 13 bases in between. The germline gives CDR1 SNHLY, CDR2 FYNNEI. This CDR3 has 13 residues. CDR3 in amino acids: CASSGTGGTGYTF. DNA for the CDR3: TGTGCCAGCAGTGGGACCGGGGGAACTGGCTACACCTTC. The full variable domain, completed using reference TRBV2 and TRBJ1-2, is EPEVTQTPSHQVTQMGQEVILRCVPISNHLYFYWYRQILGQKVEFLVSFYNNEISEKSEIFDDQFSVERPDGSNFTLKIRSTKLEDSAMYFCASSGTGGTGYTFGSGTRLTVV.

The chain recombines TRBV6-5 with TRBJ1-6; the match to TRBD1 covers 8 bases. Germline CDR1 and CDR2: MNHEY and SVGAGI. The CDR3 runs to 15 residues. With 6 bases clipped from V and 9 bases from J, the junction kept 10 bases outside the gene matches. CDR3 in amino acids: CASSSRGLEGSPLHF. The CDR3 nucleotides are TGTGCCAGCAGCTCCAGGGGGCTTGAAGGTTCACCCCTCCACTTT.

The chain carries TRBV5-1 and TRBJ2-3; D not resolved. This CDR3 has 15 amino acids. Germline CDR1 is SGHRS and CDR2 is YFSETQ. V lost 0 bases and J 0 bases, leaving 8 bases between the germline ends. The CDR3 DNA reads TGCGCCAGCAGCTTGGGGCCCCCTAGCACAGATACGCAGTATTTT. As protein: CASSLGPPSTDTQYF. Variable domain in full (rest from reference TRBV5-1 and TRBJ2-3): KAGVTQTPRYLIKTRGQQVTLSCSPISGHRSVSWYQQTPGQGLQFLFEYFSETQRNKGNFPGRFSGRQFSNSRSEMNVSTLELGDSALYLCASSLGPPSTDTQYFGPGTRLTVL.

The rearrangement uses TRBV21-1 and TRBJ1-1; the D call TRBD1 from the table was never checked on the DNA. TRBV21-1 is assigned pseudogene status. The CDR3 has 15 amino acids. Written as DNA, the CDR3 is TGTGCCAGCAGCAAAGCCGTACAGGGGCGGACTGAAGCTTTCTTT. Its translation: CASSKAVQGRTEAFF.

This clone has a single count. This chain uses TRBV19 with TRBJ1-1, with no clear D. CDR3 length: 15 residues. CDR1 is LNHDA, CDR2 SQIVND, per germline (reference sequence). The V gene lost 3 bases and the J gene lost 2 bases, with 13 bases spanning the gap. The CDR3: CASSMVRSPNTEAFF. The CDR3 bases are TGTGCCAGTAGTATGGTCAGGTCTCCTAACACTGAAGCTTTCTTT.

V gene TRBV7-6 combines with J gene TRBJ2-3; 10 positions agree with TRBD2. This CDR3 region has 15 residues. Germline CDR1 and CDR2: SGHVS and FNYEAQ. V shed 6 bases, J shed 5 bases, and the junction held 8 bases outside the gene matches. This CDR3 is CASRQGLAGEDTQYF. In nucleotides, the CDR3 is TGTGCCAGCAGACAGGGGCTAGCGGGGGAAGATACGCAGTATTTT.

This chain joins TRBV19 and TRBJ1-1; D ambiguous. Germline values: CDR1 LNHDA, CDR2 SQIVND (reference sequence). The CDR3 runs 14 residues. V was trimmed by 2 bases and J by 1 base, leaving 8 bases between them. The CDR3 nucleotides are TGTGCCAGTAGTATATCTCTTTGGAACACTGAAGCTTTCTTT. Translating it yields CASSISLWNTEAFF.

The chain carries TRBV7-2 and TRBJ1-5; 8 bases match TRBD1. The junction had 16 bases not matched to a gene; V was cut back by 5 bases and J by 7 bases. Germline V gene lookup returns CDR1 SGHTA and CDR2 FQGNSA. The CDR3 totals 17 residues. The CDR3 reads CASSQRPLNRGMQPQHF. The CDR3, as DNA: TGTGCCAGCAGCCAGAGGCCCTTGAACAGGGGGATGCAGCCCCAGCATTTT.

With respect to this clone: Other DNA sequences from this sample encode an identical CDR3 as well. The genes are TRBV3-1 (or the pseudogene TRBV3-2) and TRBJ1-5; 7 bases align to TRBD1. The CDR3 length is 13 residues. The V gene end was trimmed by 4 bases and the J gene end by 5 bases; junction bases not matched to a gene: 2. Per germline, CDR1 LGHDT and CDR2 YNNKEL (reference sequence). CDR3 protein: CASSRQGDQPQHF. In DNA form, the CDR3 reads TGTGCCAGCAGCCGACAGGGAGATCAGCCCCAGCATTTT.

The rearrangement uses TRBV28 and TRBJ1-5; D is uncertain. Germline V lookup: CDR1 MDHEN, CDR2 SYDVKM. The V end lost 7 bases, the J end lost 2 bases, and 12 bases lay between the germline ends. CDR3 length: 14 residues. CDR3: CASTLWGGNQPQHF. CDR3 bases: TGTGCCAGCACCTTGTGGGGAGGCAATCAGCCCCAGCATTTT.

This chain joins TRBV5-1 and TRBJ2-1; 8 nucleotides agree with TRBD2. After removal of 6 bases from V and 7 bases from J, the junction contained 15 bases not matched to a gene. Germline lookup yields CDR1 SGHRS and CDR2 YFSETQ. This CDR3 comprises 16 residues. Written as DNA, the CDR3 is TGCGCCAGCAAACTGGGGGGCCAGCGGGGGATGAATGAGCAGTTCTTC. Translated: CASKLGGQRGMNEQFF.

This clone was recorded only once. The V gene is TRBV7-5, the J gene TRBJ1-1; TRBD1 reflects the table's D call only, with no check against the DNA. TRBV7-5 is flagged as a pseudogene. This CDR3 has 14 amino acids. This chain's CDR3 is CVRSLDRENTEAFF. CDR3 DNA: TGTGTCAGAAGCCTGGACAGGGAGAACACTGAAGCTTTCTTT.

V and J are TRBV10-3 and TRBJ2-1; maybe TRBD2 (6 bases). This CDR3 has 15 amino acids. Deletions cut 4 bases from V and 0 bases from J, with 10 bases between. Germline V gene data show CDR1 as ENHRY and CDR2 as SYGVKD. CDR3 loop: CAISGEVSSYNEQFF. The CDR3 coding sequence is TGTGCCATCAGTGGGGAGGTTAGCTCCTACAATGAGCAGTTCTTC.

Notes on this clone: Distinct nucleotide sequences in the sample also encode this CDR3. This chain links TRBV13 with TRBJ2-5; 8 nucleotides match TRBD2. This CDR3 spans 17 amino acids. Germline values: CDR1 PRHDT, CDR2 FYEKMQ (reference sequence). V lost 1 base to trimming and J lost 2 bases; unmatched junction nucleotides: 9. Here the CDR3 reads CASSLEVGGGRQETQYF. In nucleotides, the CDR3 is TGTGCCAGCAGCTTAGAGGTCGGGGGGGGCCGTCAAGAGACCCAGTACTTC. The whole variable domain, filled in from reference TRBV13 and TRBJ2-5, reads AAGVIQSPRHLIKEKRETATLKCYPIPRHDTVYWYQQGPGQDPQFLISFYEKMQSDKGSIPDRFSAQQFSDYHSELNMSSLELGDSALYFCASSLEVGGGRQETQYFGPGTRLLVL.

V and J are TRBV5-3 and TRBJ2-4, with D tentatively TRBD1 (5 bases). TRBV5-3 is an ORF; its function is uncertain. Between the trimmed V and J ends, which lost 0 bases and 5 bases, there was a span of 12 bases. The CDR3 totals 15 residues. The CDR3: CARSLGGRVQNIQYF. DNA for the CDR3: TGTGCCAGAAGCTTGGGGGGCCGCGTTCAAAACATTCAGTACTTC.

This chain links TRBV3-1 (or the pseudogene TRBV3-2) with TRBJ1-3; 9 bases match TRBD1. CDR3 length: 16 residues. V shed 7 bases, J shed 1 base, and the junction held 8 bases outside the gene matches. Germline CDR1 reads LGHDT; CDR2 reads YNNKEL (reference sequence). CDR3 residues: CASTPGDRVSGNTIYF. CDR3 DNA sequence: TGTGCCAGCACACCAGGGGACAGGGTTTCTGGAAACACCATATATTTT.

The rearrangement joins TRBV3-1 (or the pseudogene TRBV3-2) to TRBJ1-2, with D tentatively TRBD1 (6 bases). Trimming removed 2 bases at V and 6 bases at J, with 10 bases between. Germline CDR1 LGHDT, CDR2 YNNKEL (reference sequence). The length of the CDR3 is 13 residues. CDR3 sequence (DNA): TGTGCCAGCAGCCAACTTTCAGGGGATGGCTACACCTTC. As protein: CASSQLSGDGYTF.

The V call is TRBV2, the J call TRBJ2-5; D perhaps matches TRBD2 (7 bases). Trimming shortened V by 6 bases and J by 7 bases, and 12 bases separated the two germline ends. Germline V gene lookup returns CDR1 SNHLY and CDR2 FYNNEI. This CDR3 is built from 12 residues. The CDR3 reads CASRRGGWTQYF. In nucleotides, the CDR3 is TGTGCCAGCAGAAGGGGGGGCTGGACCCAGTACTTC. Based on the CDR3 plus reference TRBV2 and TRBJ2-5, the full variable domain is EPEVTQTPSHQVTQMGQEVILRCVPISNHLYFYWYRQILGQKVEFLVSFYNNEISEKSEIFDDQFSVERPDGSNFTLKIRSTKLEDSAMYFCASRRGGWTQYFGPGTRLLVL.

This clone came up once. The J gene is TRBJ2-5, the V gene TRBV29-1, with TRBD1 matching 8 bases. V dropped 7 bases and J dropped 5; count of bases not matched to a gene: 3. The CDR3 spans 11 residues. Germline V lookup: CDR1 SQVTM, CDR2 ANQGSEA. CDR3 in DNA: TGCAGCGCCAGGACAGGGGAGACCCAGTACTTC. This encodes CSARTGETQYF.

V usage is TRBV3-1 (or the pseudogene TRBV3-2) and J usage is TRBJ2-1; 10 nucleotides match TRBD2. This CDR3 is built from 16 residues. Looked up from germline, CDR1 is LGHDT and CDR2 is YNNKEL (reference sequence). V was pared by 4 bases and J by 4 bases, with 7 bases of the junction left unmatched. In DNA form, the CDR3 reads TGTGCCAGCAGCCGAAAGCGGGGGGGTAAATACAATGAGCAGTTCTTC. This sequence encodes CASSRKRGGKYNEQFF.

The chain has TRBV18 and TRBJ2-1; 8 nucleotides match TRBD2. The CDR3 covers 16 residues. The junction had 5 bases not matched to a gene; V was cut back by 3 bases and J by 1 base. From germline, CDR1 is KGHSH and CDR2 LQKENI. CDR3 in DNA: TGTGCCAGCTCACCTTCCGGGACTAGGTCCTACAATGAGCAGTTCTTC. Its translation: CASSPSGTRSYNEQFF.

The CDR3, as DNA: TGTGCCAGCAGTTTATCGACTCCGGGGAACTATAGACCCAATGAGCAGTTCTTC. This sequence encodes CASSLSTPGNYRPNEQFF. V gene TRBV27 combines with J gene TRBJ2-1; D is possibly TRBD2 (5 bases). V was cut by 0 bases and J by 6 bases, with 21 bases left in between. Germline CDR1 MNHEY, CDR2 SMNVEV (reference sequence). The CDR3 runs 18 residues.

This clone showed up just once. DNA for the CDR3: TGTGCCAGTAGACCTCATGACAGGGTCTACGAGCAGTACTTC. Amino acids: CASRPHDRVYEQYF. The rearrangement links TRBV19 to TRBJ2-7, with 7 bases aligning to TRBD1. The CDR3 consists of 14 residues. The germline gives CDR1 LNHDA, CDR2 SQIVND (reference sequence). V lost 6 bases, J lost 3 bases, and 8 bases stayed unmatched.

The chain employs TRBV27 and TRBJ1-3; possible D gene TRBD1, 5 bases. V was cut by 8 bases and J by 6 bases, with 14 bases left in between. Germline V gene sequence: CDR1 MNHEY, CDR2 SMNVEV (reference sequence). The CDR3 runs 13 residues. The chain's CDR3 is CASPIGAVNTIYF. CDR3 sequence (DNA): TGTGCCAGCCCGATTGGGGCGGTAAACACCATATATTTT.

J is TRBJ2-2 and V is TRBV5-6, with TRBD1 as a possible D gene (6 bases). Germline V gene sequence: CDR1 SGHDT, CDR2 YYEEEE. There are 16 residues in the CDR3. With 4 bases removed from V and 3 bases from J, the gap between germline ends came to 16 bases. The CDR3, as DNA: TGTGCCAGCAGCCGCGACAGGAGACCACACACCGGGGAGCTGTTTTTT. Translation: CASSRDRRPHTGELFF.

The rearrangement joins TRBV19 to TRBJ1-6; 8 positions agree with TRBD1. CDR1 and CDR2 from the germline V gene are LNHDA and SQIVND (reference sequence). The CDR3 runs 16 residues. V gave up 2 bases and J gave up 12 bases; unmatched junction bases: 12. In DNA form, the CDR3 reads TGTGCCAGTAGTATATATCAGGGGGCGTACGTTAGACCCCTCCACTTT. Its translation: CASSIYQGAYVRPLHF.

V is TRBV5-4 and J is TRBJ2-3; the match to TRBD2 covers 11 bases. The CDR3 extends over 18 amino acids. Germline V gives CDR1 SGHNT, CDR2 YYREEE (reference sequence). With 0 bases clipped from V and 6 bases from J, the junction kept 12 bases outside the gene matches. For the CDR3, the DNA is TGTGCCAGCAGCTTGGCAGTGTCTAGCGGGGGGAGTAGTGATACGCAGTATTTT. Amino acids: CASSLAVSSGGSSDTQYF.

This chain links TRBV5-6 with TRBJ1-3; 11 nucleotides agree with TRBD1. The J segment lost 0 bases and the V segment lost 4 bases, leaving 6 bases of the junction unmatched. The CDR3 consists of 17 residues. CDR1 and CDR2 from the germline V gene are SGHDT and YYEEEE. CDR3 residues: CASSRSGTGGSGNTIYF. In DNA, the CDR3 is TGTGCCAGCAGCCGTTCCGGGACAGGGGGCTCTGGAAACACCATATATTTT.